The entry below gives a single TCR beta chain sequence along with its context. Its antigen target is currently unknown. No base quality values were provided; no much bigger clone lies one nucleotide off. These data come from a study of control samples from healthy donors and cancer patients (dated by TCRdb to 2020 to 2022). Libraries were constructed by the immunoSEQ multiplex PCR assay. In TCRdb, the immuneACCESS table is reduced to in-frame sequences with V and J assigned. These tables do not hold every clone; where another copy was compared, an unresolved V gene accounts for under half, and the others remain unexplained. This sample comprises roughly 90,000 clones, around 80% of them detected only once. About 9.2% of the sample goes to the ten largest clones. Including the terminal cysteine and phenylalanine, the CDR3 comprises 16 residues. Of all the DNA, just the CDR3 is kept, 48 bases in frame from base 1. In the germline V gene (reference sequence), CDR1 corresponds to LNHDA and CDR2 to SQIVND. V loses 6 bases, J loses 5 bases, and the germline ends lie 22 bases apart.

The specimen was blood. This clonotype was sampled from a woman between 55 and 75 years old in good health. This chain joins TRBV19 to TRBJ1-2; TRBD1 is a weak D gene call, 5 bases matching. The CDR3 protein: CASRASGEGSPYGYTF. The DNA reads TGTGCCAGTAGAGCGTCGGGGGAGGGCTCTCCTTATGGCTACACCTTC.